These T cell receptor beta chains were read from a single sample in a study of blood T cell repertoires in COVID-19. The protocol was immunoSEQ multiplex PCR, while the TCRdb copy is restricted to in-frame clones and leaves out a portion. In the table there are approximately 240,000 clones, 70% to 90% of which are singletons. Sequences were obtained from peripheral blood. These receptors all stem from a woman in her forties who had recovered from COVID-19. The CDR3 runs from the conserved cysteine through the conserved F or W.

TRBV11-3	TRBJ2-5	CASSPLGGGAETQYF
TRBV13	TRBJ2-1	CASSLILSVSYNEQFF
TRBV5-4	TRBJ1-3	CASSLDPRGLTSGNTIYF
TRBV27	TRBJ1-5	CASSLRTGTSQPQHF
TRBV2	TRBJ2-7	CASWTGEGEQYF
TRBV5-1	TRBJ2-2	CASSLVAGGTGELFF
TRBV7-8	TRBJ1-1	CASSLGGGRQGTEAFF
TRBV5-4	TRBJ2-5	CASSWDRRNQETQYF
TRBV6-1	TRBJ1-3	CASNPTGRSGNTIYF
TRBV6-2/TRBV6-3	TRBJ2-7	CASSHTTSGISYEQYF
TRBV6-5	TRBJ1-2	CASSSGTGFPGYTF
TRBV30	TRBJ2-1	CAWSVALAGANEQFF
TRBV6-5	TRBJ1-6	CASSIGTGPNSPLHF
TRBV6-6	TRBJ2-3	CASSYSIQTHTDTQYF
TRBV7-9	TRBJ2-2	CASSRDLTNTGELFF
TRBV11-2	TRBJ2-2	CASSSRQGEDTGELFF
TRBV27	TRBJ2-1	CASSLATGVYNEQFF
TRBV27	TRBJ2-3	CASSRLAGRTDTQYF
TRBV7-9	TRBJ2-5	CASSSGSNIGQETQYF
TRBV13	TRBJ2-5	CASSLGTEFQETQYF
TRBV12-3/TRBV12-4	TRBJ1-5	CASSLRRDQPQHF
TRBV5-8	TRBJ1-5	CASSLLAGNQPQHF
TRBV30	TRBJ2-5	CAWSADRYQETQYF
TRBV28	TRBJ2-7	CASRPGGKSSYEQYF
TRBV3-1/TRBV3-2	TRBJ2-5	CASSPSGAYETQYF
TRBV2	TRBJ2-1	CASKPSPTSGFLSSYNEQFF
TRBV19	TRBJ2-2	CASKDRGGPNTGELFF
TRBV4-1	TRBJ1-2	CASSQGTYSDGYTF
TRBV21-1	TRBJ1-1	CASSNRQDSNTEAFF
TRBV6-2/TRBV6-3	TRBJ1-2	CASSSAGTDLYGYTF
TRBV2	TRBJ2-1	CASRAIGQPRYNEQFF
TRBV5-5	TRBJ2-5	CASSLVGQTGETQYF
TRBV19	TRBJ2-1	CASSDRIGEQFF